This section outlines one T cell receptor beta chain sequence together with its context. A spike-in of synthetic TCR analog templates was added to each PCR. The assay was immunoSEQ multiplex PCR, and TCRdb's table has in-frame clones only and misses some. The table records around 100,000 clones, under 95% of them present only once. The time point: peripheral blood 6 weeks after treatment start. This sample stems from a study of PD-L1 blockade in urothelial cancer. The CDR3 runs 17 residues. The germline gives CDR1 GTSNPN, CDR2 SVGIG (reference sequence). V trimming: 3 bases; J trimming: 5 bases; junction bases outside the gene matches: 13.

This TCR derives from a man aged 60 to 75 with urothelial cancer. The input for sequencing was PBMCs, taken around atezolizumab (anti-PD-L1) treatment. J is TRBJ2-7 and V is TRBV30; TRBD2 matches 13 bases. The CDR3 region has the DNA TGTGCCTGGAGCTGGGGTGGACTAGCGGGAGAGCCGAACGAGCAGTACTTC. It translates to CAWSWGGLAGEPNEQYF. Supplemented by reference TRBV30 and TRBJ2-7, the full variable domain reads SQTIHQWPATLVQPVGSPLSLECTVEGTSNPNLYWYRQAAGRGLQLLFYSVGIGQISSEVPQNLSASRPQDRQFILSSKKLLLSDSGFYLCAWSWGGLAGEPNEQYFGPGTRLTVT.